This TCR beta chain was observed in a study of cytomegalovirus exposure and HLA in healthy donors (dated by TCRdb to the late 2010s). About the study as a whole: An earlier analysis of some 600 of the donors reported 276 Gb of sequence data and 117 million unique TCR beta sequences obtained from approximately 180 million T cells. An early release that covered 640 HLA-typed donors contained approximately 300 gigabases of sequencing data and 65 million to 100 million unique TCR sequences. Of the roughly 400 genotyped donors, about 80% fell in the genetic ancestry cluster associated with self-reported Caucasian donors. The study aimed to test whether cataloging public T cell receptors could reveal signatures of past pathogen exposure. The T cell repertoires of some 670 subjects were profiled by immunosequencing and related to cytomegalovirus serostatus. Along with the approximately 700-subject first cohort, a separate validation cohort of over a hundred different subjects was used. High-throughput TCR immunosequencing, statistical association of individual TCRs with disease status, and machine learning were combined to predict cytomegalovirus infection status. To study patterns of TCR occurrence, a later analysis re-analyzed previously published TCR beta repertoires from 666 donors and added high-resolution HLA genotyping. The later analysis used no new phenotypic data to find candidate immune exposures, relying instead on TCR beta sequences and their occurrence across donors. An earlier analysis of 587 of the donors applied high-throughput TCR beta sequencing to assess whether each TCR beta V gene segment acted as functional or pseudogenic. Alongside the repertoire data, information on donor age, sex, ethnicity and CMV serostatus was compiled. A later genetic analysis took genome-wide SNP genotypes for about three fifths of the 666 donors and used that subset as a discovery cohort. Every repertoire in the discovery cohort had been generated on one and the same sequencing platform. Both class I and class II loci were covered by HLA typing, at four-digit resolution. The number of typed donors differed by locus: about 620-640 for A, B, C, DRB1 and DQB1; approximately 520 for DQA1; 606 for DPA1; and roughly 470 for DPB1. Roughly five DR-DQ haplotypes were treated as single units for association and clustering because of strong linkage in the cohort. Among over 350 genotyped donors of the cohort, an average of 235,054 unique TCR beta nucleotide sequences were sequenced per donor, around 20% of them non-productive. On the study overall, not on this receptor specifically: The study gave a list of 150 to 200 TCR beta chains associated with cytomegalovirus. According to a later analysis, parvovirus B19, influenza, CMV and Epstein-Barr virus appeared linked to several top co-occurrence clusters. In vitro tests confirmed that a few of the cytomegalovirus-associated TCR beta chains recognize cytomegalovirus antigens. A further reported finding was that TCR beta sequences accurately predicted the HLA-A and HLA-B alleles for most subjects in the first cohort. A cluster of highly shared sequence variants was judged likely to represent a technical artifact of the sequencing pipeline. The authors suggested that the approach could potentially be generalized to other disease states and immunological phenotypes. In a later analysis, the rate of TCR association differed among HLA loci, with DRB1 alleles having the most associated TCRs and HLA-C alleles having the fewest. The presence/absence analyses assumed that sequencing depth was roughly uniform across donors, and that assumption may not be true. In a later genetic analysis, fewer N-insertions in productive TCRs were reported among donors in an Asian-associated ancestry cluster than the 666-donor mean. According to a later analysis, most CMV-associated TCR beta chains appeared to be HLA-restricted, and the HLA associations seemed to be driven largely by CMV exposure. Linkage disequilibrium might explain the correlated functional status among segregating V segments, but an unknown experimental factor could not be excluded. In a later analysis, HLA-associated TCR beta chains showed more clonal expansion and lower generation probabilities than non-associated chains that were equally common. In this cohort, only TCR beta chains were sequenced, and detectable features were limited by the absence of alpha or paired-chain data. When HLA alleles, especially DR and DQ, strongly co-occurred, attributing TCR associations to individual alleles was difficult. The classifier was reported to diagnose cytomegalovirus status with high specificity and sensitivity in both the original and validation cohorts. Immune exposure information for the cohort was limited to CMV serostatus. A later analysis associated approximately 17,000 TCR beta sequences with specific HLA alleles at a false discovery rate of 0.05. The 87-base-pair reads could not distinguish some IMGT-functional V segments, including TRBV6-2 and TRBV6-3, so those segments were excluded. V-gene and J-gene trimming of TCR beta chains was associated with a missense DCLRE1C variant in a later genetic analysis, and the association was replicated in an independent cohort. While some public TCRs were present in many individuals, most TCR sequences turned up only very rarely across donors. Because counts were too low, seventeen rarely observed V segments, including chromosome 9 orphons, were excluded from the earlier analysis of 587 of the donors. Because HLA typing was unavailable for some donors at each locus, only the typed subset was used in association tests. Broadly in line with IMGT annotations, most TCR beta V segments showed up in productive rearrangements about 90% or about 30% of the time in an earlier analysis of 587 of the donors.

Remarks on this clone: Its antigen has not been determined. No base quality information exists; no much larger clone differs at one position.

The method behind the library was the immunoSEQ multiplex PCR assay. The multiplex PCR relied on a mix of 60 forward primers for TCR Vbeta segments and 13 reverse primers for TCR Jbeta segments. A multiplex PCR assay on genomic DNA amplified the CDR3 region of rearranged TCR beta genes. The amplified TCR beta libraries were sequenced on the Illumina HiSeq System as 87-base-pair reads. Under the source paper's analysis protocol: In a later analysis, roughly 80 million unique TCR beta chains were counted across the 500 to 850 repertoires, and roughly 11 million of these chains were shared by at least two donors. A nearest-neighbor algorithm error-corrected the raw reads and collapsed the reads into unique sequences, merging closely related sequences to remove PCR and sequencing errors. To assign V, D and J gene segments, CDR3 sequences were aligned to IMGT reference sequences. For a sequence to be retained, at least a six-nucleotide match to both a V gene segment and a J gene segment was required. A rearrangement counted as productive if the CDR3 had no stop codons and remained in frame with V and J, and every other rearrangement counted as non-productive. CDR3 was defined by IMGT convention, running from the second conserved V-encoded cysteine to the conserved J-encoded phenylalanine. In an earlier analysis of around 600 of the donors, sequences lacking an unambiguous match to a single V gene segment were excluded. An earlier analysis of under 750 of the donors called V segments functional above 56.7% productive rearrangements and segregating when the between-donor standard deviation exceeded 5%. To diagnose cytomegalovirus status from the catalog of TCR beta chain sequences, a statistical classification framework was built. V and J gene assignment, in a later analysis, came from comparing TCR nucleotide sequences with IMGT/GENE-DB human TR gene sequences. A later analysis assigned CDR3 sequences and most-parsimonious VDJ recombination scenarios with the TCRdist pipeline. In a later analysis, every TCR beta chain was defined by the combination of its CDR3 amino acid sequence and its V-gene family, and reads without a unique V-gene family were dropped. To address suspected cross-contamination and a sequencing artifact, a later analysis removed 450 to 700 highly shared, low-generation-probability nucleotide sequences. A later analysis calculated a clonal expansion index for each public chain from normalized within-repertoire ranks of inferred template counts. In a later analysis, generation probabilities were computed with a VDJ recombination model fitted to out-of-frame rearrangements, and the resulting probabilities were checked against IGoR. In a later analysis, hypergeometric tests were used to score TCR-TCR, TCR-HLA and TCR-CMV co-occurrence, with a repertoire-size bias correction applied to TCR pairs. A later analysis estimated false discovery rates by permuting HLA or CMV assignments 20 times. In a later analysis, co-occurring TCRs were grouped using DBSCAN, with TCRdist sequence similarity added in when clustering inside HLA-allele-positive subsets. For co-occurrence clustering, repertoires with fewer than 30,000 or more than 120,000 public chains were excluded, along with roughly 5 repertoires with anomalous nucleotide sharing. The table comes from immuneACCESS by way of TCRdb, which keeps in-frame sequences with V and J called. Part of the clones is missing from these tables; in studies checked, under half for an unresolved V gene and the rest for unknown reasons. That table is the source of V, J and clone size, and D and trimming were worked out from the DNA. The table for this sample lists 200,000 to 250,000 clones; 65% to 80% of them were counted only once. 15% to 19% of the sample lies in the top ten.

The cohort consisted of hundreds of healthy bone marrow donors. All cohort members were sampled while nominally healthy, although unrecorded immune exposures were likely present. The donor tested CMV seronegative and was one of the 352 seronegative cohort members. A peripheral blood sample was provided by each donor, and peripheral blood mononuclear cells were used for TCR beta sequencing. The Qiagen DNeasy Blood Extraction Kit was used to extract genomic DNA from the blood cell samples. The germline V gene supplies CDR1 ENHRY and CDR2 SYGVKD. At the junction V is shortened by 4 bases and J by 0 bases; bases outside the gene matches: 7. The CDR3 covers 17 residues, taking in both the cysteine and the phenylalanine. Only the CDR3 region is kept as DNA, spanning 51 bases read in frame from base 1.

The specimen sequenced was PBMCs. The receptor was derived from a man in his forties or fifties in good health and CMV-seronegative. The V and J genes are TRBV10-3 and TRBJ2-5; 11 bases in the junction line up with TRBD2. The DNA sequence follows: TGTGCCATCAGTGGAAACCCGGGACTAGCGGACCAAGAGACCCAGTACTTC. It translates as CAISGNPGLADQETQYF.